Presented here are 21 T cell receptor beta chains from one specimen sequenced in a study of blood T cell repertoires in COVID-19. Clones were read by immunoSEQ multiplex PCR, and TCRdb kept only the in-frame ones, dropping some. The sample shows about 270,000 clones, 83% of them seen only once. The sequenced material came from peripheral blood. Source of these receptors: a woman aged 45-60 years who had recovered from COVID-19.

V usage is TRBV24-1 and J usage is TRBJ2-2, with 7 bases lining up with TRBD1. V lost 8 bases, J lost 1 base, and 3 bases stayed unmatched. The CDR3 totals 14 residues. Germline V gene lookup returns CDR1 KGHDR and CDR2 SFDVKD. The CDR3 DNA reads TGTGCCACCATGAGGACAGGGAACACCGGGGAGCTGTTTTTT. It codes for CATMRTGNTGELFF.

The chain recombines TRBV2 with TRBJ2-5; D unresolved. This CDR3 comprises 10 residues. Trimming took 6 bases from V and 4 from J, leaving 3 bases between them. Germline-derived CDR1 and CDR2 are SNHLY and FYNNEI. CDR3 coding DNA: TGTGCCAGCAGCAGAGAGACCCAGTACTTC. Residues: CASSRETQYF.

The chain is built from TRBV28 and TRBJ2-7; D is undetermined. The CDR3 has 11 residues. With 3 bases removed from V and 5 bases from J, the gap between germline ends came to 5 bases. Looked up from germline, CDR1 is MDHEN and CDR2 is SYDVKM. CDR3 DNA: TGTGCCAGCAGTTTGAGAGACGAGCAGTACTTC. Its translation: CASSLRDEQYF.

This clone has a single count. The CDR3, as DNA: TGTGCCAGCAGCCCGCTTTCGGAGCGGGAGGATCAAGAGACCCAGTACTTC. It codes for CASSPLSEREDQETQYF. V and J are TRBV7-9 and TRBJ2-5, with TRBD2 matching over 9 bases. After removal of 5 bases from V and 2 bases from J, the junction contained 12 bases not matched to a gene. The germline V gene has CDR1 SEHNR and CDR2 FQNEAQ (reference sequence). The CDR3 contains 17 residues.

CDR3 region: CASSSIETAGGYTF. CDR3 sequence (DNA): TGTGCCAGCAGCTCCATCGAGACAGCGGGGGGCTACACCTTC. The rearrangement uses TRBV7-9 and TRBJ1-2; possibly TRBD1 for D (5 bases). The CDR3 consists of 14 residues. Germline V CDR1 and CDR2: SEHNR, FQNEAQ (reference sequence). Trimming removed 4 bases at V and 8 bases at J, with 17 bases between.

The chain links TRBV11-2 to TRBJ1-5; 9 bases are a match to TRBD1. CDR1 SGHAT and CDR2 FQNNGV come from the germline V gene. The ends lost 4 bases at V and 5 bases at J; junction bases unmatched: 6. This CDR3 is 15 amino acids long. The CDR3 reads CASSYGTGIDQPQHF. The CDR3 DNA reads TGTGCCAGCAGCTACGGGACAGGGATAGATCAGCCCCAGCATTTT. The variable domain in full, with the rest retrieved from reference TRBV11-2 and TRBJ1-5, is EAGVAQSPRYKIIEKRQSVAFWCNPISGHATLYWYQQILGQGPKLLIQFQNNGVVDDSQLPKDRFSAERLKGVDSTLKIQPAKLEDSAVYLCASSYGTGIDQPQHFGDGTRLSIL.

CDR3 in DNA: TGTGCCAGCAGTTTCGGGACAGGGGGGCTCGCCAATCAGCCCCAGCATTTT. Protein product: CASSFGTGGLANQPQHF. The chain carries TRBV28 and TRBJ1-5; 11 bases map to TRBD1. The germline gives CDR1 MDHEN, CDR2 SYDVKM. The CDR3 is 17 amino acids. V was clipped by 3 bases and J by 3 bases; unmatched bases: 7.

This chain uses TRBV9 with TRBJ2-1; 13 bases are shared with TRBD2. CDR1 is SGDLS, CDR2 YYNGEE, per germline. The CDR3 extends over 16 amino acids. The trim removed 0 bases at V and 4 bases at J, leaving 1 base unmatched. The CDR3, as DNA: TGTGCCAGCAGCGTAGGGGGACTAGCGGGGTACAATGAGCAGTTCTTC. Protein sequence: CASSVGGLAGYNEQFF.

This chain joins TRBV6-5 and TRBJ2-7, with TRBD2 matching over 8 bases. V dropped 6 bases and J dropped 2; count of bases not matched to a gene: 6. The CDR3 is made up of 14 amino acids. Germline V gene data show CDR1 as MNHEY and CDR2 as SVGAGI. The CDR3 loop reads CASSTGGGPYEQYF. Here the CDR3 DNA reads TGTGCCAGCAGCACGGGGGGGGGCCCCTACGAGCAGTACTTC.

The chain has TRBV3-1 (or the pseudogene TRBV3-2) and TRBJ2-2; 11 nucleotides agree with TRBD2. CDR1 and CDR2 (germline): LGHDT, YNNKEL (reference sequence). V was pared by 0 bases and J by 2 bases, with 8 bases of the junction left unmatched. The CDR3 length is 19 residues. The CDR3 DNA reads TGTGCCAGCAGCCAAGAAGGAGTACTAGCGGGGGCTAACACCGGGGAGCTGTTTTTT. As protein: CASSQEGVLAGANTGELFF.

The chain uses TRBV6-2 or TRBV6-3 and TRBJ2-5; 8 nucleotides align to TRBD2. The length of the CDR3 is 14 residues. The germline CDR1 and CDR2 sequences are MNHEY and SVGEGT. J gave up 5 bases and V 6 bases, and 8 bases lay outside the gene matches. In DNA, the CDR3 is TGTGCCAGCAGCCCCGGGGGGGGATGGGAGACCCAGTACTTC. Encoded protein: CASSPGGGWETQYF.

The CDR3 DNA reads TGTGCCAGCAGTTTGGGGCCAGCGGGCGCAGATACGCAGTATTTT. It specifies CASSLGPAGADTQYF. The chain is built from TRBV28 and TRBJ2-3; the D gene is possibly TRBD2 (6 bases). Deletions cut 3 bases from V and 4 bases from J, with 14 bases between. Germline CDR1 MDHEN, CDR2 SYDVKM. The CDR3 is 15 amino acids. Full variable domain (rest looked up from reference TRBV28 and TRBJ2-3): DVKVTQSSRYLVKRTGEKVFLECVQDMDHENMFWYRQDPGLGLRLIYFSYDVKMKEKGDIPEGYSVSREKKERFSLILESASTNQTSMYLCASSLGPAGADTQYFGPGTRLTVL.

V and J are TRBV5-1 and TRBJ2-2; D perhaps matches TRBD1 (8 bases). Trimming cost V 6 bases and J 3 bases, with 15 bases left between them. The CDR3 length is 15 residues. The germline gives CDR1 SGHRS, CDR2 YFSETQ. CDR3 DNA sequence: TGCGCCAGCACCAGACAGGGGAGGGACACCGGGGAGCTGTTTTTT. Translated: CASTRQGRDTGELFF.

This clone has just a few counts. The chain couples TRBV18 to TRBJ2-7; TRBD1 agrees at 7 bases. There are 13 residues in the CDR3. The J segment lost 6 bases and the V segment lost 3 bases, leaving 5 bases of the junction unmatched. The germline V gene encodes CDR1 KGHSH and CDR2 LQKENI. The CDR3 DNA reads TGTGCCAGCTCACCGCCTTACAGGGGCGAGCAGTACTTC. It codes for CASSPPYRGEQYF.

This clone showed up just once. This sequence joins TRBV27 and TRBJ2-4; D is uncertain. V was shortened by 0 bases and J by 0 bases, with 6 bases between the two germline ends. Germline CDR1 and CDR2: MNHEY and SMNVEV (reference sequence). This CDR3 is 15 amino acids long. The CDR3 region is CASSLSSVAKNIQYF. The DNA for the CDR3 is TGTGCCAGCAGTTTATCGTCGGTAGCCAAAAACATTCAGTACTTC.

J is TRBJ2-7 and V is TRBV6-5, with a possible D match to TRBD1 (6 bases). This CDR3 comprises 15 residues. The V gene lost 8 bases and the J gene lost 2 bases, with 19 bases spanning the gap. CDR1 is MNHEY and CDR2 is SVGAGI in the germline V gene. CDR3 bases: TGTGCCAGCGGTCTAATCGGGGACACCGCCTACGAGCAGTACTTC. Its protein is CASGLIGDTAYEQYF.

The V call is TRBV10-3, the J call TRBJ1-4; D gene ambiguous. Trimming left V 0 bases short and J 8 bases short, with 7 bases between. The CDR3 has 13 residues. Germline lookup yields CDR1 ENHRY and CDR2 SYGVKD. CDR3: CAISESVREKLFF. The CDR3 region has the DNA TGTGCCATCAGTGAGTCTGTTCGGGAAAAACTGTTTTTT.

The gene calls are TRBV5-4 and TRBJ2-5, with 11 bases matching TRBD2. The V segment lost 4 bases and the J segment 3 bases; nucleotides outside the gene matches: 5. CDR1 is SGHNT and CDR2 is YYREEE in the germline V gene (reference sequence). The CDR3 extends over 15 amino acids. CDR3 bases: TGTGCCAGCAGCCCAAGTAGCGGGAGGGAAGAGACCCAGTACTTC. It is translated as CASSPSSGREETQYF. The full variable domain, rest sourced from reference TRBV5-4 and TRBJ2-5, is ETGVTQSPTHLIKTRGQQVTLRCSSQSGHNTVSWYQQALGQGPQFIFQYYREEENGRGNFPPRFSGLQFPNYSSELNVNALELDDSALYLCASSPSSGREETQYFGPGTRLLVL.

The J gene is TRBJ2-7, the V gene TRBV5-5, with D tentatively TRBD1 (5 bases). Trimming removed 5 bases at V and 5 bases at J, with 14 bases between. Germline V gene sequence: CDR1 SGHKS, CDR2 YYEKEE (reference sequence). This CDR3 comprises 13 residues. The CDR3 loop reads CASRRPGIHEQYF. As DNA, the CDR3 is TGTGCCAGCAGAAGGCCAGGGATCCACGAGCAGTACTTC. Full variable domain (remainder filled in from reference TRBV5-5 and TRBJ2-7): DAGVTQSPTHLIKTRGQQVTLRCSPISGHKSVSWYQQVLGQGPQFIFQYYEKEERGRGNFPDRFSARQFPNYSSELNVNALLLGDSALYLCASRRPGIHEQYFGPGTRLTVT.

The rearrangement joins TRBV5-1 to TRBJ1-2; 10 bases align to TRBD1. With 4 bases clipped from V and 4 bases from J, the junction kept 7 bases outside the gene matches. Germline values: CDR1 SGHRS, CDR2 YFSETQ. CDR3 size: 15 residues. CDR3 residues: CASSPGQGNGYGYTF. CDR3 sequence (DNA): TGCGCCAGCAGCCCGGGACAGGGGAACGGCTATGGCTACACCTTC.

V gene TRBV5-1 combines with J gene TRBJ1-2; D possibly corresponds to TRBD1 (5 bases). This CDR3 comprises 15 residues. V gave up 4 bases and J gave up 2 bases, with 15 bases separating them. The germline gives CDR1 SGHRS, CDR2 YFSETQ. The CDR3 DNA reads TGCGCCAGCAGCAGCTGGCCGGGGGTGAACTATGGCTACACCTTC. It codes for CASSSWPGVNYGYTF.